This T cell receptor (beta chain) was recovered during a study of CD8 T cells in ankylosing spondylitis. Findings of the study overall: Disease-linked clones were reportedly significantly enriched in matched ankylosing spondylitis synovial fluid. Seemingly distinctive of ankylosing spondylitis blood was a TCR beta motif formed by eight highly homologous variants. Those disease-linked clones were CD8+; they were also relatively rare in peripheral blood.

To note about this clonotype: No antigen is known for it.

The CDR3 runs 15 residues. Germline CDR1 and CDR2: MRHNA and SNTAGT. V lost 6 bases and J 5 bases, leaving 17 bases between the germline ends. Each CDR3 protein gets one entry after TCRdb re-called the 5' RACE reads with MiXCR. Here the sample spans approximately 200,000 distinct CDR3 sequences, 10% to 15% being singletons. This TCR came from a male donor with ankylosing spondylitis or in good health (not recorded which). The specimen was blood, either unsorted or a sorted T cell fraction (not recorded which). The chain recombines TRBV6-4 with TRBJ2-1; D is possibly TRBD1 or TRBD2 (7 bases each). CDR3 nucleotide sequence: TGTGCCAGCAGGCCCCCAGGGGGGGTCAACAATGAGCAGTTCTTC. It is translated as CASRPPGGVNNEQFF.